These 30 T cell receptor beta chains were sequenced from one sample in a study of identical twins. Via MiXCR, TCRdb re-called the 5' RACE reads, giving one row per CDR3 protein. The data show 250,000 to 350,000 distinct CDR3 sequences, less than 9.5% seen once. These data are also associated with another study on yellow fever vaccine responses in identical twins.

Sequenced input: CD8+ T cells sorted from blood. These receptors all come from a young woman in good health.

The chain uses TRBV4-3 and TRBJ2-7; 9 bases line up with TRBD2. The CDR3 has 14 residues. CDR1 and CDR2 from the germline V gene are LGHNA and YSLEER. V gave up 4 bases and J gave up 7 bases; unmatched junction bases: 8. CDR3 bases: TGCGCCAGCAGCCTAGACCGACTAGCGGTTGAGCAGTACTTC. This sequence encodes CASSLDRLAVEQYF.

The sample holds many counts of this clonotype. The rearrangement joins TRBV29-1 to TRBJ2-2; TRBD1 agrees at 8 bases. The V segment lost 2 bases and the J segment 4 bases; nucleotides outside the gene matches: 3. The CDR3 is 14 residues long. The germline V gene has CDR1 SQVTM and CDR2 ANQGSEA. This CDR3 reads CSVEPDRGTGELFF. DNA for the CDR3: TGCAGCGTTGAACCCGACAGGGGCACCGGGGAGCTGTTTTTT.

In this sample, this clonotype turned up many times. The chain has TRBV28 and TRBJ2-2, with 8 nucleotides matching TRBD1. Germline V gene sequence: CDR1 MDHEN, CDR2 SYDVKM. This CDR3 is 14 amino acids long. V lost 7 bases to trimming and J lost 4 bases; unmatched junction nucleotides: 5. CDR3 protein: CASTHRGSTGELFF. The CDR3 DNA sequence: TGTGCCAGCACCCACAGGGGGTCCACCGGGGAGCTGTTTTTT.

This clonotype was recorded at least ten times. The CDR3 protein is CSVETGTEYQETQYF. The CDR3 region has the DNA TGCAGCGTTGAGACCGGGACAGAGTACCAAGAGACCCAGTACTTC. J is TRBJ2-5 and V is TRBV29-1; 7 bases match TRBD1. The V and J ends lost 3 bases and 0 bases, in that order; junction bases with no gene match: 7. In germline, CDR1 is SQVTM, CDR2 ANQGSEA. The CDR3 spans 15 residues.

This clonotype was observed at least ten times. For the CDR3, the DNA is TGCAGCGTTGAAGGGGGGGAGCGTGGGGGGAAAAGCACAGATACGCAGTATTTT. Protein sequence: CSVEGGERGGKSTDTQYF. This sequence joins TRBV29-1 and TRBJ2-3, with D possibly being TRBD2 (6 bases). This CDR3 has 18 residues. Per the germline V gene, CDR1 is SQVTM and CDR2 is ANQGSEA. The germline V and J ends were trimmed by 1 base and 0 bases, with 20 bases remaining between them.

This clonotype was observed at least ten times. This chain joins TRBV6-6 and TRBJ2-3, with D hard to call. Germline V gene data show CDR1 as MNHNY and CDR2 as SVGAGI (reference sequence). Trimming removed 6 bases from V and 4 bases from J, with 8 bases in between. This CDR3 comprises 12 residues. CDR3 protein: CASRSDADTQYF. The CDR3 DNA is TGTGCCAGCAGATCCGATGCAGATACGCAGTATTTT.

The sample holds a few counts of this clonotype. The chain links TRBV27 to TRBJ2-7; D assignment may be TRBD1 or TRBD2 (5 bases each). The germline gives CDR1 MNHEY, CDR2 SMNVEV (reference sequence). The V gene lost 3 bases and the J gene lost 4 bases, with 19 bases spanning the gap. The CDR3 is 16 amino acids. CDR3 coding DNA: TGTGCCAGCAGTTTCTCTATCACTCTCGGGGCGTACGAGCAGTACTTC. Translated, it gives CASSFSITLGAYEQYF.

Concerning this clonotype: A much larger clone differs from this one at a single base, so this may be a read error. The gene calls are TRBV2 and TRBJ2-1; TRBD1 is a possible D gene (5 bases). Germline assignment: CDR1 SNHLY and CDR2 FYNNEI. V gave up 9 bases and J gave up 6 bases, with 21 bases separating them. This CDR3 has 15 residues. This CDR3 is CARARAETEVNEQFF. In DNA, the CDR3 is TGTGCCAGAGCCCGCGCGGAGACAGAGGTCAATGAGCAGTTCTTC.

This clonotype was picked up many times. The rearrangement joins TRBV28 to TRBJ2-3, with D hard to call. This CDR3 region has 19 residues. V lost 5 bases to trimming and J lost 0 bases, with 24 bases between them. CDR1 and CDR2 from the germline V gene are MDHEN and SYDVKM. Here the CDR3 reads CASSPPRGEMQTSTDTQYF. CDR3 coding DNA: TGTGCCAGCAGTCCCCCCCGAGGAGAAATGCAAACTAGCACAGATACGCAGTATTTT.

The CDR3 reads CSASEGYEQYF. In DNA form, the CDR3 reads TGCAGTGCTAGTGAGGGGTACGAGCAGTACTTC. The V and J genes are TRBV20-1 and TRBJ2-7; either TRBD1 or TRBD2 may supply D (5 bases each). The CDR3 extends over 11 amino acids. Trimming took off 3 bases at V and 4 bases at J, with 7 bases between the two ends. The germline CDR1 and CDR2 sequences are DFQATT and SNEGSKA (reference sequence).

The sample holds many counts of this clonotype. The gene calls are TRBV21-1 and TRBJ2-5; the table's D call, TRBD1, has no DNA check behind it. TRBV21-1 is a recognized pseudogene. CDR3 length: 16 residues. The CDR3 nucleotides read TGTGCCAGCAGCAAAGCAACTCCGGGTTTTAAAGAGACCCAGTACTTC. Translated, it gives CASSKATPGFKETQYF.

Regarding this clonotype: A single base separates this from a much larger clone, so it may be a read error. The J gene is TRBJ2-7, the V gene TRBV29-1; D is perhaps TRBD1 (6 bases). V shed 1 base and J shed 1 base, with 8 bases lying between them. The germline V gene encodes CDR1 SQVTM and CDR2 ANQGSEA. This CDR3 contains 13 residues. CDR3 loop: CSVEVDSSYEQYF. CDR3 sequence (DNA): TGCAGCGTTGAAGTGGACAGTTCCTACGAGCAGTACTTC.

Ten or more counts support this clonotype. The J gene is TRBJ2-7, the V gene TRBV20-1; the D is unclear. Trimming left V 0 bases short and J 3 bases short, with 12 bases between. This CDR3 comprises 14 residues. Per the germline V gene, CDR1 is DFQATT and CDR2 is SNEGSKA (reference sequence). CDR3 coding DNA: TGCAGTGCTAGAGACCTCTCCCAGTTCTACGAGCAGTACTTC. It translates to CSARDLSQFYEQYF.

The chain employs TRBV11-1 and TRBJ2-7; TRBD2 agrees at 11 bases. V lost 1 base to trimming and J lost 4 bases; unmatched junction nucleotides: 12. The CDR3 runs 18 residues. Per germline, CDR1 SGHAT and CDR2 FQDESV (reference sequence). CDR3 DNA sequence: TGTGCCAGCAGCTTAGAGGCCCCTGGGGGGACTAGCGGATACGAGCAGTACTTC. This sequence encodes CASSLEAPGGTSGYEQYF.

This clonotype has more than one count but fewer than ten. The rearrangement uses TRBV10-2 and TRBJ2-1; D not resolved. The CDR3 runs 14 residues. CDR1 and CDR2 from the germline V gene are WSHSY and SAAADI. V was cut by 0 bases and J by 3 bases, with 6 bases left in between. The CDR3 spells CASSESQSYNEQFF. The DNA for the CDR3 is TGCGCCAGCAGTGAGTCGCAGAGCTACAATGAGCAGTTCTTC.

In this sample, this clonotype turned up a few times. V and J are TRBV7-8 and TRBJ2-4; 7 nucleotides match TRBD1. Germline V gene data show CDR1 as SGHVS and CDR2 as FQNEAQ. V was pared by 5 bases and J by 8 bases, with 6 bases of the junction left unmatched. The CDR3 is 13 amino acids. This CDR3 reads CASSTHTGDIQYF. Here the CDR3 DNA reads TGTGCCAGCAGCACACATACAGGGGACATTCAGTACTTC.

V gene TRBV18 combines with J gene TRBJ2-2; no clear D gene. This CDR3 is 16 amino acids long. V lost 0 bases to trimming and J lost 0 bases, with 8 bases between them. Germline loops: CDR1 KGHSH, CDR2 LQKENI. CDR3 nucleotide sequence: TGTGCCAGCTCACCACCTCAGCCGACGAACACCGGGGAGCTGTTTTTT. It specifies CASSPPQPTNTGELFF.

The V gene is TRBV4-2, the J gene TRBJ2-1; no definite D call. The CDR3 totals 13 residues. V was trimmed by 1 base and J by 8 bases, leaving 9 bases between them. CDR1 is LGHNA, CDR2 YNFKEQ, per germline. This chain's CDR3 is CASSQGAVDEQFF. In DNA form, the CDR3 reads TGTGCCAGCAGCCAAGGGGCGGTGGATGAGCAGTTCTTC.

This clonotype was picked up many times. The CDR3 DNA reads TGTGCCAGCAGTTTCTCGGGGGAAAATGAGCAGTTCTTC. This encodes CASSFSGENEQFF. V gene TRBV27 combines with J gene TRBJ2-1; TRBD2 might be the D (6 bases). Germline V gene data show CDR1 as MNHEY and CDR2 as SMNVEV (reference sequence). The CDR3 has 13 residues. V gave up 3 bases and J gave up 7 bases, with 10 bases separating them.

V usage is TRBV9 and J usage is TRBJ2-1, with 8 bases identical to TRBD1. V shed 3 bases and J 13 bases; nucleotides not matched to a gene: 15. The V gene's germline CDR1 is SGDLS and CDR2 YYNGEE. This CDR3 region has 15 residues. The CDR3 sequence is CASSGHGQGALLQFF. The CDR3 DNA reads TGTGCCAGCAGCGGGCACGGACAGGGAGCCCTTTTACAGTTCTTC.

This clonotype has just a few counts. V usage is TRBV4-2 and J usage is TRBJ2-7; possibly TRBD1 for D (6 bases). V lost 0 bases and J 3 bases, leaving 15 bases between the germline ends. Germline V lookup: CDR1 LGHNA, CDR2 YNFKEQ. This CDR3 comprises 16 residues. The CDR3 coding sequence is TGTGCCAGCAGCCAAGATTCTGGAACAGGGTACTACGAGCAGTACTTC. Translation gives CASSQDSGTGYYEQYF.

The table lists this clonotype with a few counts. This CDR3 is CSAVPATALYEQYF. In nucleotides, the CDR3 is TGCAGTGCCGTTCCGGCGACAGCCCTCTACGAGCAGTACTTC. V is TRBV20-1 and J is TRBJ2-7; a possible D gene is TRBD1 (5 bases). Germline V CDR1 and CDR2: DFQATT, SNEGSKA (reference sequence). CDR3 length: 14 residues. V dropped 6 bases and J dropped 3 bases, with 18 bases sitting between them.

This clonotype was seen ten or more times. The J gene is TRBJ2-7, the V gene TRBV7-8; D may be TRBD2 (5 bases). The CDR3 is made up of 14 amino acids. Germline lookup yields CDR1 SGHVS and CDR2 FQNEAQ. Trimming cost V 4 bases and J 5 bases, with 15 bases left between them. The CDR3 bases are TGTGCCAGCAGCTCCTACGGACTCCGGAACGAGCAGTACTTC. Translating it yields CASSSYGLRNEQYF. Combining the CDR3 with reference TRBV7-8 and TRBJ2-7 gives the whole variable domain GAGVSQSPRYKVAKRGQDVALRCDPISGHVSLFWYQQALGQGPEFLTYFQNEAQLDKSGLPSDRFFAERPEGSVSTLKIQRTQQEDSAVYLCASSSYGLRNEQYFGPGTRLTVT.

There are a few counts of this clonotype. The chain has TRBV20-1 and TRBJ2-1, with 8 bases identical to TRBD1. CDR3 length: 14 residues. Germline V gene sequence: CDR1 DFQATT, CDR2 SNEGSKA (reference sequence). V lost 6 bases and J lost 4; bases outside the gene matches: 8. CDR3 amino acids: CSASRTGIYNEQFF. For the CDR3, the DNA is TGCAGTGCCAGCAGGACAGGGATATACAATGAGCAGTTCTTC.

This clonotype was seen ten or more times. DNA of the CDR3: TGTGCCACTCAAGGTAGCACAGATACGCAGTATTTT. The encoded protein is CATQGSTDTQYF. V gene TRBV12-3 or TRBV12-4 combines with J gene TRBJ2-3, with D unclear. The V gene lost 10 bases and the J gene lost 0 bases, with 8 bases spanning the gap. The CDR3 contains 12 residues.

The chain recombines TRBV7-6 with TRBJ1-2, with a possible D match to TRBD1 (6 bases). The germline V and J ends were trimmed by 5 bases and 4 bases, with 14 bases remaining between them. The germline V gene has CDR1 SGHVS and CDR2 FNYEAQ. This CDR3 is 14 amino acids long. CDR3 amino acids: CASSPEADSYGYTF. CDR3 sequence (DNA): TGTGCCAGCAGCCCCGAGGCGGACAGCTATGGCTACACCTTC. The full variable domain, rest sourced from reference TRBV7-6 and TRBJ1-2, is GAGVSQSPRYKVTKRGQDVALRCDPISGHVSLYWYRQALGQGPEFLTYFNYEAQQDKSGLPNDRFSAERPEGSISTLTIQRTEQRDSAMYRCASSPEADSYGYTFGSGTRLTVV.

This clonotype was counted a few times. The V call is TRBV6-1, the J call TRBJ1-1; D is uncertain. V was clipped by 2 bases and J by 4 bases, with 11 bases between them. This CDR3 has 14 amino acids. Germline V CDR1 and CDR2: MNHNS, SASEGT. The CDR3 loop reads CASSERGGSTEAFF. In nucleotides, the CDR3 is TGTGCCAGCAGTGAAAGAGGTGGGAGCACTGAAGCTTTCTTT.

This clonotype was counted at least ten times. The chain carries TRBV5-1 and TRBJ2-7, with a tentative D call TRBD1 (5 bases). CDR1 and CDR2 from the germline V gene are SGHRS and YFSETQ. Trimming removed 7 bases at V and 2 bases at J, with 22 bases between. This CDR3 contains 16 residues. CDR3 bases: TGCGCCAGCGGACCTTCCAGGGCTTTTGGGACCTACGAGCAGTACTTC. The encoded protein is CASGPSRAFGTYEQYF.

In this sample, this clonotype turned up a few times. The V and J genes are TRBV29-1 and TRBJ2-2, with D possibly called TRBD1 or TRBD2 (7 bases each). From germline, CDR1 is SQVTM and CDR2 ANQGSEA. The CDR3 runs 14 residues. V was trimmed by 3 bases and J by 3 bases, leaving 11 bases between them. The CDR3 nucleotides read TGCAGCGTTGAGACAGGGAGGGACACCGGGGAGCTGTTTTTT. Amino acids: CSVETGRDTGELFF.

This clonotype appeared a few times. This rearrangement joins TRBV15 to TRBJ1-5; D not resolved. Germline loops: CDR1 LNHNV, CDR2 YYDKDF (reference sequence). V lost 0 bases, J lost 1 base, and 7 bases lay in between. The CDR3 extends over 15 amino acids. The CDR3 loop is CATSRDRGSNQPQHF. Written as DNA, the CDR3 is TGTGCCACCAGCAGAGATCGTGGGAGCAATCAGCCCCAGCATTTT.